A selection of T cell receptor beta chains follows, all from one sample in a study of OX40 agonist ivuxolimab in advanced cancers. Here immunoSEQ multiplex PCR was the method, and the copy in TCRdb shows in-frame clones only, minus some. The repertoire has about 20,000 clones, about 80% of them found once; the top ten carry under 15%. Specimen: CD4+ or CD8+ T cells sorted from blood, collected in a trial of the OX40 agonist ivuxolimab. Source of these receptors: an adult with an advanced solid tumor such as melanoma, head and neck, liver or kidney cancer. Both conserved end residues are part of each CDR3. Fields, in order: clone size, CDR3 length, D gene, V gene, J gene, CDR3 DNA, CDR3 protein. A D gene is named only where the DNA matches it firmly. Some rows have no size entry. The others give once, few or many, or a class for an expanded clone.

>.|20|.|TRBV19|TRBJ1-5
TGTGCCAGTAACCCCACCCCATCCAGGGTTTGGACTACAGGCAATCAGCCCCAGCATTTT
CASNPTPSRVWTTGNQPQHF
>.|17|TRBD1|TRBV6-1|TRBJ2-7
TGTGCCAGCAGTAAAGGGACAGTATTTATTTCTGAGCGCGAGCAGTACTTC
CASSKGTVFISEREQYF
>medium-sized|16|TRBD2|TRBV7-3|TRBJ2-1
TGTGCCAGCAGCTTTACTAGCGAAAGCTCCTACAATGAGCAGTTCTTC
CASSFTSESSYNEQFF
>.|14|.|TRBV5-1|TRBJ2-2
TGCGCCAGCAGGCCGACAGGGAACACCGGGGAGCTGTTTTTT
CASRPTGNTGELFF
>.|15|TRBD2|TRBV7-3|TRBJ2-7
TGTGCCAGCAGCCCAGACTCCGGGACTACTTACGAGCAGTACTTC
CASSPDSGTTYEQYF
>.|13|TRBD2|TRBV10-3|TRBJ2-7
TGTGCCGTAGCCGGGACTAGCGGGACCGAGCAGTACTTC
CAVAGTSGTEQYF
>.|15|.|TRBV2|TRBJ2-7
TGTGCCAGCAGTGAAGCGGTAGGGGGGTATTCCGAGCAGTACTTC
CASSEAVGGYSEQYF
>.|16|TRBD2|TRBV5-1|TRBJ2-1
TGCGCCAGCAGCTTGGCCGGGACTAGCGTTTCGAATGAGCAGTTCTTC
CASSLAGTSVSNEQFF
>.|15|.|TRBV7-6|TRBJ2-7
TGTGCCAGCAGCCTTTCAGACAGGAGCTCCTACGAGCAGTACTTC
CASSLSDRSSYEQYF
>.|15|.|TRBV4-1|TRBJ1-2
TGCGCCAGCAGCCAAGCTCCCGTAGCTAACTATGGCTACACCTTC
CASSQAPVANYGYTF
>.|15|.|TRBV28|TRBJ1-2
TGTGCCAGCAGTTTCCCCAGTGGGGGCCGGTATGGCTACACCTTC
CASSFPSGGRYGYTF
>once|13|.|TRBV28|TRBJ1-4
TGTGCCAGCAGTGTGACAGTGGATGAAAAACTGTTTTTT
CASSVTVDEKLFF
>.|13|TRBD1|TRBV7-3|TRBJ1-6
TGTGCCAGCAGCCAAGGACAGGGATCACCCCTCCACTTT
CASSQGQGSPLHF
>.|14|TRBD2|TRBV14|TRBJ2-7
TGTGCCAGCAGCCCTTGGACTAGCGGGACGGAGCAGTACTTC
CASSPWTSGTEQYF
>.|14|TRBD1|TRBV10-3|TRBJ1-1
TGTGCCATCAGTCCGGACAGGGCGTTTAGTGAAGCTTTCTTT
CAISPDRAFSEAFF
>.|14|.|TRBV7-2|TRBJ2-3
TGTGCCAGCAGCTTAGTGCGGGGCACAGATACGCAGTATTTT
CASSLVRGTDTQYF
>few|13|.|TRBV29-1|TRBJ1-5
TGCAGCGTTGGAGCAGGGGCAGGTCAGCCCCAGCATTTT
CSVGAGAGQPQHF
>.|16|TRBD2|TRBV7-2|TRBJ2-7
TGTGCCAGCAGCTTACAAGCTAGCGGCGCCCCCTACGAGCAGTACTTC
CASSLQASGAPYEQYF
>.|13|TRBD1|TRBV11-1|TRBJ1-4
TGTGCCAGCAGCTTAACAGGGGCTGAAAAACTGTTTTTT
CASSLTGAEKLFF
>once|17|.|TRBV11-3|TRBJ2-6
TGTGCCAGCAGCTCCCAACTGACGGGATCTGGGGCCAACGTCCTGACTTTC
CASSSQLTGSGANVLTF
>.|18|TRBD2|TRBV11-2|TRBJ2-7
TGTGCCAGCAGCCAAGAGAATAGCGGGGGGGCCGGGTCCTACGAGCAGTACTTC
CASSQENSGGAGSYEQYF
>.|12|TRBD1|TRBV10-2|TRBJ1-1
TGCGCCAGCAGTCAGAACAGGGGAGCAGCTTTCTTT
CASSQNRGAAFF
>.|13|.|TRBV7-3|TRBJ1-2
TGTGCCAGCAGCTTACCCAGAGGCTATGGCTACACCTTC
CASSLPRGYGYTF
>.|18|TRBD2|TRBV4-2|TRBJ2-1
TGTGCCAGCAGCCTTCAGACGGGACTAGCGGGAGGGCCGTATGAGCAGTTCTTC
CASSLQTGLAGGPYEQFF
>.|14|.|TRBV19|TRBJ2-2
TGTGCCAGTAATGTACTACTTAACACCGGGGAGCTGTTTTTT
CASNVLLNTGELFF
>few|15|TRBD2|TRBV19|TRBJ2-3
TGTGCCAGTAGTATTTTAGCGGGGAACACAGATACGCAGTATTTT
CASSILAGNTDTQYF
>few|15|TRBD1|TRBV6-5|TRBJ2-1
TGTGCCAGCATCCTCGGACAGGGGCCAGGAAATGAGCAGTTCTTC
CASILGQGPGNEQFF
>once|14|TRBD1|TRBV5-6|TRBJ2-7
TGTGCCAGCAGCTCAAAAGGGGGCGAGTACGAGCAGTACTTC
CASSSKGGEYEQYF